This TCR beta chain was found in a study of cytomegalovirus exposure and HLA in healthy donors (dated by TCRdb to about 2017). About the investigation overall: According to an earlier analysis of a few hundred of the donors, 150 million to 200 million T cells yielded some 110 million unique TCR beta sequences and approximately 300 Gb of sequence data. An early release that covered roughly 600 HLA-typed donors contained approximately 300 gigabases of sequencing data and around 80 million unique TCR sequences. Of the roughly 390 genotyped donors, about 80% fell in the genetic ancestry cluster associated with self-reported Caucasian donors. The study aimed to test whether signatures of past pathogen exposure could be identified by cataloging public T cell receptors. The T cell repertoires of about 700 subjects were profiled by immunosequencing and related to cytomegalovirus serostatus. A separate validation cohort of about 110 different subjects was used in addition to the approximately 670-subject first cohort. High-throughput TCR immunosequencing, statistical association of individual TCRs with disease status, and machine learning were combined to predict cytomegalovirus infection status. A later analysis re-examined previously published TCR beta repertoires from just over 650 donors and added high-resolution HLA genotyping to investigate patterns of TCR occurrence. The later analysis used no new phenotypic data to find candidate immune exposures, relying instead on TCR beta sequences and their occurrence across donors. An earlier analysis of approximately 580 of the donors used high-throughput TCR beta sequencing to judge whether each TCR beta V gene segment behaved as functional or pseudogenic. Donor age, sex, ethnicity and CMV serostatus were compiled alongside the repertoire data. A later genetic analysis took genome-wide SNP genotypes for about 65% of the roughly 670 donors and used that subset as a discovery cohort. Every repertoire in the discovery cohort had been generated on one and the same sequencing platform. HLA typing covered class I and class II loci at four-digit resolution. The number of typed donors differed by locus: roughly 629-630 for A, B, C, DRB1 and DQB1; 522 for DQA1; fewer than 610 for DPA1; and some 450 for DPB1. About five DR-DQ haplotypes were treated as single units for association and clustering because of strong linkage in the cohort. Across some 400 genotyped donors of the cohort, an average of about 240,000 unique TCR beta nucleotide sequences per donor were sequenced, and 15% to 20% of those sequences were non-productive. Overall study outcomes, separate from this receptor: The study gave a list of over 150 TCR beta chains associated with cytomegalovirus. Immune exposure information for the cohort was limited to CMV serostatus. In a later analysis, TCR association rates were found to vary across HLA loci, with the most associated TCRs seen for DRB1 alleles and the fewest for HLA-C alleles. Most TCR sequences were observed very rarely across donors, whereas some public TCRs were present in many individuals. HLA typing was unavailable for some donors at each locus, so association tests used only the typed subset. In an earlier analysis of approximately 590 of the donors, most TCR beta V segments appeared in productive rearrangements about 87% or about 30% of the time, broadly matching IMGT annotations. The presence/absence analyses assumed that sequencing depth was roughly uniform across donors, and that assumption may not be true. In this cohort, only TCR beta chains were sequenced, and detectable features were limited by the absence of alpha or paired-chain data. In a later analysis, several top co-occurrence clusters were reported to appear linked to parvovirus B19, influenza, CMV and Epstein-Barr virus. It was suggested by the authors that the approach could potentially be generalized to other disease states and immunological phenotypes. When HLA alleles, especially DR and DQ, strongly co-occurred, attributing TCR associations to individual alleles was difficult. Cytomegalovirus status was reported to be diagnosed by the classifier with high specificity and sensitivity in both the original and validation cohorts. A later analysis found that HLA-associated TCR beta chains were more clonally expanded and had lower generation probabilities than equally common non-associated chains. A group of highly shared sequence variants was considered likely to be a technical artifact of the sequencing pipeline. A later analysis associated about 17,000 TCR beta sequences with specific HLA alleles at a false discovery rate of 0.05. Compared with the roughly 670-donor mean, donors in an Asian-associated ancestry cluster had fewer N-insertions in productive TCRs, according to a later genetic analysis. Because counts were too low, seventeen rarely observed V segments, including chromosome 9 orphons, were left out of the earlier analysis of over 550 of the donors. The 87-base-pair reads could not distinguish some IMGT-functional V segments, including TRBV6-2 and TRBV6-3, so those segments were excluded. In vitro tests confirmed that a few of the cytomegalovirus-associated TCR beta chains recognize cytomegalovirus antigens. An association between a missense DCLRE1C variant and V-gene and J-gene trimming of TCR beta chains was found in a later genetic analysis and replicated in an independent cohort. A further reported finding was that TCR beta sequences accurately predicted the HLA-A and HLA-B alleles for most subjects in the first cohort. According to a later analysis, most CMV-associated TCR beta chains appeared to be HLA-restricted, and the HLA associations seemed to be driven largely by CMV exposure. Linkage disequilibrium might explain the correlated functional status among segregating V segments, but an unknown experimental factor could not be ruled out.

A note on this clone: The specificity of this receptor is unknown. Base quality data are lacking; no much larger clone is found one base away.

The cohort comprised some 680 healthy bone marrow donors. Cohort members were all nominally healthy when sampled, although unrecorded immune exposures were likely present. The donor was CMV seropositive and belonged to the group of more than 250 seropositive cohort members. Each donor provided a peripheral blood sample, and peripheral blood mononuclear cells were used for TCR beta sequencing. Genomic DNA was extracted from the blood cell samples with the Qiagen DNeasy Blood Extraction Kit. Trimming at the junction amounts to 6 bases on V and 0 bases on J, and the germline ends lie 9 bases apart. In the germline V gene, CDR1 corresponds to SGHRS and CDR2 to YFSETQ. Inclusive of the bounding cysteine and phenylalanine, the CDR3 is 14 residues long. The DNA shown is the 42-base CDR3, in frame from base 1. Libraries were made using the immunoSEQ multiplex PCR assay. For the multiplex PCR, a mixture combining 60 forward primers for TCR Vbeta segments and 13 reverse primers for TCR Jbeta segments was used. The CDR3 region of rearranged TCR beta genes was amplified from genomic DNA by a multiplex PCR assay. The amplified TCR beta libraries were sequenced on the Illumina HiSeq System as 87-base-pair reads. The original pipeline was this. A later analysis tallied tens of millions of unique TCR beta chains across the 650 to 750 repertoires, and about 12 million of those chains were shared by two or more donors. A nearest-neighbor algorithm error-corrected the raw reads and collapsed the reads into unique sequences, merging closely related sequences to remove PCR and sequencing errors. V, D and J gene segments were assigned by aligning CDR3 sequences to IMGT reference sequences. For a sequence to be retained, a match of at least six nucleotides to both a V gene segment and a J gene segment was required. Rearrangements were called productive when the CDR3 lacked stop codons and stayed in frame with V and J; all others were non-productive. Following IMGT convention, CDR3 was defined as the stretch from the second conserved V-encoded cysteine up to the conserved J-encoded phenylalanine. Sequences without an unambiguous match to a single V gene segment were excluded from the earlier analysis of a few hundred of the donors. An earlier analysis of a few hundred of the donors called V segments functional above 56.7% productive rearrangements and segregating when the between-donor standard deviation exceeded 5%. To diagnose cytomegalovirus status from the catalog of TCR beta chain sequences, a statistical classification framework was built. In a later analysis, TCR nucleotide sequences were compared against IMGT/GENE-DB human TR gene sequences so that V and J genes could be assigned. A later analysis assigned CDR3 sequences and most-parsimonious VDJ recombination scenarios with the TCRdist pipeline. In a later analysis, each TCR beta chain was defined by its CDR3 amino acid sequence together with its V-gene family, and reads lacking a unique V-gene family were excluded. To address suspected cross-contamination and a sequencing artifact, a later analysis removed a few hundred highly shared, low-generation-probability nucleotide sequences. In a later analysis, a clonal expansion index for each public chain was calculated from normalized within-repertoire ranks of inferred template counts. Generation probabilities in a later analysis came from a VDJ recombination model fitted to out-of-frame rearrangements, and those results were checked against IGoR. In a later analysis, TCR-TCR, TCR-HLA and TCR-CMV co-occurrence was scored with hypergeometric tests, and a repertoire-size bias correction was applied to TCR pairs. To estimate false discovery rates, a later analysis permuted the HLA or CMV assignments 20 times. In a later analysis, co-occurring TCRs were grouped with DBSCAN, and TCRdist sequence similarity was added when clustering was performed within HLA-allele-positive subsets. Repertoires with fewer than 30,000 or more than 120,000 public chains were left out of co-occurrence clustering, as were four to six repertoires with anomalous nucleotide sharing. The clones in this table, taken by TCRdb from immuneACCESS, are in-frame only. Not every clone is retained; where verified, under half of the shortfall comes from an unresolved V gene, and the cause of the rest is unknown. The DNA gave D and trimming, while V, J and clone size come from that table. The sample table lists roughly 120,000 clones, 65% to 80% of them with a count of one. The top ten clonotypes cover approximately 13% of the sample.

The sample comprised PBMCs. Here the chain combines TRBV5-1 and TRBJ1-4; the D gene lacks a confident call. This clonotype originated in a woman aged 55 to 70 in good health and CMV-seropositive. The encoded CDR3 is CASTPTSTNEKLFF. The nucleotide sequence is TGCGCCAGCACCCCTACTTCAACTAATGAAAAACTGTTTTTT.